These 31 T cell receptor beta chains were all obtained from the same sample, sequenced in a study of control samples from healthy donors and cancer patients. This table comes from immunoSEQ multiplex PCR, and its TCRdb copy is limited to in-frame clones, with some not included. This sample has about 29,000 clones; nearly 90% occur once, and the top ten carry around 3.9%. Sequences were obtained from formalin-fixed, paraffin-embedded tissue. These receptors all stem from a female donor with melanoma.

This chain uses TRBV7-8 with TRBJ2-7, with D possibly TRBD2 on 6 matching bases. The germline V and J ends were trimmed by 5 bases and 3 bases, with 14 bases remaining between them. CDR1 SGHVS and CDR2 FQNEAQ come from the germline V gene. The CDR3 extends over 14 amino acids. Here the CDR3 DNA reads TGTGCCAGCAGCCCCCGGGGGTTTGGCTACGAGCAGTACTTC. Protein product: CASSPRGFGYEQYF.

This clone was recorded once. This chain uses TRBV4-1 with TRBJ1-5; a possible D gene is TRBD1 (5 bases). The V end lost 6 bases, the J end lost 4 bases, and 13 bases lay between the germline ends. The CDR3 spans 14 residues. Germline lookup yields CDR1 MGHRA and CDR2 YSYEKL. CDR3 nucleotide sequence: TGCGCCAGCAGTCGGGACCTCGGGAATCAGCCCCAGCATTTT. Its protein product is CASSRDLGNQPQHF.

This clone was recorded once. The chain joins TRBV4-3 to TRBJ1-2, with D possibly TRBD1 on 6 matching bases. Germline V gene sequence: CDR1 LGHNA, CDR2 YSLEER. The CDR3 loop spans 14 amino acids. V lost 1 base to trimming and J lost 8 bases, with 14 bases between them. The CDR3 reads CASSQVGWDKGYTF. The CDR3 DNA reads as TGCGCCAGCAGCCAAGTAGGCTGGGACAAAGGCTACACCTTC.

The gene calls are TRBV7-2 and TRBJ1-2; no clear D gene. Per germline, CDR1 SGHTA and CDR2 FQGNSA. Trimming took off 5 bases at V and 5 bases at J, with 9 bases between the two ends. The CDR3 spans 12 residues. CDR3: CASSPREYGYTF. The CDR3 region has the DNA TGTGCCAGCAGCCCTCGGGAGTATGGCTACACCTTC.

Here the CDR3 DNA reads TGTGCCACCCGACGGGGGCTTACTGAAGCTTTCTTT. It yields the protein CATRRGLTEAFF. V is TRBV24-1 and J is TRBJ1-1; D might be TRBD1 (6 bases). Trimming shortened V by 9 bases and J by 5 bases, and 12 bases separated the two germline ends. The CDR3 runs 12 residues. Germline values: CDR1 KGHDR, CDR2 SFDVKD.

The rearrangement links TRBV27 to TRBJ2-1; the D is unclear. V shed 3 bases and J shed 0 bases, with 9 bases lying between them. CDR1 MNHEY and CDR2 SMNVEV come from the germline V gene (reference sequence). The CDR3 is 15 residues long. CDR3 nucleotides: TGTGCCAGCAGTTTTGACTCGAGCTCCTACAATGAGCAGTTCTTC. This encodes CASSFDSSSYNEQFF.

The chain links TRBV29-1 to TRBJ1-2; D remains unclear. The V and J ends lost 7 bases and 6 bases respectively, with 15 bases between them. CDR1 SQVTM and CDR2 ANQGSEA come from the germline V gene. The CDR3 is made up of 12 amino acids. The CDR3 here is CSAGRGMDGYTF. The DNA for the CDR3 is TGCAGCGCCGGACGGGGAATGGATGGCTACACCTTC.

This chain links TRBV6-1 with TRBJ1-5; D unresolved. V was cut by 1 base and J by 4 bases, with 8 bases left in between. The V gene's germline CDR1 is MNHNS and CDR2 SASEGT. The CDR3 is made up of 14 amino acids. This CDR3 is CASSEGPGNQPQHF. The CDR3 DNA is TGTGCCAGCAGTGAAGGGCCCGGAAATCAGCCCCAGCATTTT.

V and J are TRBV20-1 and TRBJ1-2, with 8 bases lining up with TRBD1. The CDR3 runs 11 residues. CDR1 is DFQATT, CDR2 SNEGSKA, per germline (reference sequence). This chain's CDR3 is CAGGELGGYTF. In nucleotides, the CDR3 is TGCGCAGGGGGCGAGTTAGGTGGCTACACCTTC.

The chain couples TRBV29-1 to TRBJ1-2; a possible D gene is TRBD1 (6 bases). The V gene lost 6 bases and the J gene lost 4 bases, with 9 bases spanning the gap. Per germline, CDR1 SQVTM and CDR2 ANQGSEA. The CDR3 is 11 residues long. CDR3 nucleotide sequence: TGCAGCGTGGACAGCTCCTATGGCTACACCTTC. This sequence encodes CSVDSSYGYTF.

The J gene is TRBJ1-1, the V gene TRBV30; D is perhaps TRBD1 (5 bases). V shed 0 bases and J shed 2 bases, with 19 bases lying between them. The CDR3 length is 17 residues. From germline, CDR1 is GTSNPN and CDR2 SVGIG (reference sequence). The CDR3, as DNA: TGTGCCTGGAGTGTGTACTTTAGAGACAGAGGTAACACTGAAGCTTTCTTT. It specifies CAWSVYFRDRGNTEAFF.

The DNA for the CDR3 is TGTGCCAGCAGTTCGGACTATTCAGAGACCCAGTACTTC. Protein product: CASSSDYSETQYF. The J gene is TRBJ2-5, the V gene TRBV28, with a possible D match to TRBD2 (6 bases). Germline values: CDR1 MDHEN, CDR2 SYDVKM. V lost 4 bases, J lost 4 bases, and 10 bases lay in between. CDR3 size: 13 residues. The whole variable domain, filled in from reference TRBV28 and TRBJ2-5, reads DVKVTQSSRYLVKRTGEKVFLECVQDMDHENMFWYRQDPGLGLRLIYFSYDVKMKEKGDIPEGYSVSREKKERFSLILESASTNQTSMYLCASSSDYSETQYFGPGTRLLVL.

This clone has a single count. V gene TRBV6-1 combines with J gene TRBJ1-1, with D possibly TRBD1 on 6 matching bases. The length of the CDR3 is 15 residues. The germline V gene has CDR1 MNHNS and CDR2 SASEGT. V shed 2 bases and J shed 0 bases, with 10 bases lying between them. The CDR3 is CASSEWGRLNTEAFF. The DNA for the CDR3 is TGTGCCAGCAGTGAATGGGGGCGTTTGAACACTGAAGCTTTCTTT.

This clone was found once. V is TRBV18 and J is TRBJ1-3; D gene uncertain. CDR3 size: 16 residues. Trimming took off 3 bases at V and 6 bases at J, with 18 bases between the two ends. CDR1 KGHSH and CDR2 LQKENI come from the germline V gene. The chain's CDR3 is CASSPPPGREENTIYF. The CDR3 bases are TGTGCCAGCTCACCTCCCCCGGGTAGAGAAGAAAACACCATATATTTT. Looking up the rest from reference TRBV18 and TRBJ1-3 gives the full variable domain: NAGVMQNPRHLVRRRGQEARLRCSPMKGHSHVYWYRQLPEEGLKFMVYLQKENIIDESGMPKERFSAEFPKEGPSILRIQQVVRGDSAAYFCASSPPPGREENTIYFGEGSWLTVV.

This clone occurred once. The chain joins TRBV27 to TRBJ2-5, with 7 bases identical to TRBD2. This CDR3 contains 14 residues. The J segment lost 5 bases and the V segment lost 10 bases, leaving 13 bases of the junction unmatched. Per the germline V gene, CDR1 is MNHEY and CDR2 is SMNVEV (reference sequence). The CDR3 bases are TGTGCCACCAAAGGGAGGGAAAGGCACGAGACCCAGTACTTC. It is translated as CATKGRERHETQYF.

The V and J genes are TRBV6-6 and TRBJ1-1, with D uncertain. The ends were cut back, 3 bases at V and 7 bases at J, with 15 bases in the middle. CDR1 is MNHNY and CDR2 is SVGAGI in the germline V gene (reference sequence). This CDR3 region has 14 residues. CDR3 nucleotides: TGTGCCAGCAGTTATTCGACCGCGAAGGTTGAAGCTTTCTTT. Its translation: CASSYSTAKVEAFF.

The rearrangement links TRBV28 to TRBJ1-2; D possibly corresponds to TRBD1 (5 bases). This CDR3 has 14 residues. V lost 4 bases and J 2 bases, leaving 11 bases between the germline ends. Germline V gene lookup returns CDR1 MDHEN and CDR2 SYDVKM. The CDR3 region has the DNA TGTGCCAGCAGTTGGGGCAGGGCCAACTATGGCTACACCTTC. It specifies CASSWGRANYGYTF.

V and J are TRBV27 and TRBJ2-7; no clear D gene. The V end lost 1 base, the J end lost 4 bases, and 14 bases lay between the germline ends. The CDR3 consists of 15 residues. Germline V gene data show CDR1 as MNHEY and CDR2 as SMNVEV (reference sequence). The CDR3 region has the DNA TGTGCCAGCAGTTTATTTTTTGGGGTTAATTACGAGCAGTACTTC. Its protein is CASSLFFGVNYEQYF.

Turning to this clone: Relative to the germline gene, one junction end is altered; a read error may explain this. The V call is TRBV2, the J call TRBJ1-1, with 7 bases aligning to TRBD1. CDR1 is SNHLY, CDR2 FYNNEI, per germline. The CDR3 totals 14 residues. DNA for the CDR3: TGTGTCAGCAGTGAAAGGGGGCAGAACACTGAAGCTTTCTTT. The encoded protein is CVSSERGQNTEAFF.

V is TRBV4-3 and J is TRBJ2-5, with D unclear. The CDR3 extends over 14 amino acids. The V gene lost 1 base and the J gene lost 4 bases, with 10 bases spanning the gap. The germline V gene encodes CDR1 LGHNA and CDR2 YSLEER. CDR3 sequence (DNA): TGCGCCAGCAGCCAAGGAGTAGCCCGAGAGACCCAGTACTTC. Protein sequence: CASSQGVARETQYF.

This chain links TRBV7-4 with TRBJ1-1; 10 positions agree with TRBD1. Germline assignment: CDR1 SGHVT and CDR2 SQSDAQ. The CDR3 is 13 amino acids. Unmatched junction bases numbered 3, after V lost 1 base and J lost 10 bases. The CDR3 reads CASSLGQGAGAFF. In DNA, the CDR3 is TGTGCCAGCAGCTTAGGACAGGGGGCAGGAGCTTTCTTT.

The rearrangement uses TRBV19 and TRBJ2-1; D is tentatively TRBD1 or TRBD2 (5 bases each). CDR1 is LNHDA and CDR2 is SQIVND in the germline V gene (reference sequence). The CDR3 consists of 13 residues. V was clipped by 3 bases and J by 5 bases, with 8 bases between them. The CDR3 DNA is TGTGCCAGTAGTATGGGACGGAACAATGAGCAGTTCTTC. Its translation is CASSMGRNNEQFF.

The CDR3 DNA is TGTGCCAGCAGTGGACAGGGGTACACTGAAGCTTTCTTT. Amino acid sequence: CASSGQGYTEAFF. This chain links TRBV2 with TRBJ1-1; 8 positions agree with TRBD1. V shed 4 bases, J shed 3 bases, and the junction held 1 base outside the gene matches. The CDR3 has 13 residues. Germline V gene lookup returns CDR1 SNHLY and CDR2 FYNNEI.

The CDR3 region has the DNA TGTGCCAGTAGTCCTCCTAGCGGTTCCTACAATGAGCAGTTCTTC. Its translation is CASSPPSGSYNEQFF. This chain uses TRBV19 with TRBJ2-1; 7 bases are shared with TRBD2. J was trimmed by 1 base and V by 5 bases; bases with no gene match: 5. Germline V lookup: CDR1 LNHDA, CDR2 SQIVND (reference sequence). CDR3 length: 15 residues.

The chain employs TRBV6-8 and TRBJ2-2; TRBD1 agrees at 7 bases. The CDR3 length is 17 residues. Trimming at V came to 5 bases and at J to 7 bases, leaving 16 bases not matched to a gene. The germline CDR1 and CDR2 sequences are MNHGY and SAAAGT. In DNA, the CDR3 is TGTGCCAGCAGTAGGGTTTTGCGAGGGGGCAAGAACGGGGAGCTGTTTTTT. This sequence encodes CASSRVLRGGKNGELFF.

The chain uses TRBV18 and TRBJ2-5, with 7 bases that match TRBD2. Germline lookup yields CDR1 KGHSH and CDR2 LQKENI. The CDR3 loop spans 15 amino acids. V shed 6 bases, J shed 4 bases, and the junction held 11 bases outside the gene matches. Here the CDR3 DNA reads TGTGCCAGCTCCCACACGGTAGTAGCGGGAGAGACCCAGTACTTC. Protein sequence: CASSHTVVAGETQYF. Complete variable domain (other parts from reference TRBV18 and TRBJ2-5): NAGVMQNPRHLVRRRGQEARLRCSPMKGHSHVYWYRQLPEEGLKFMVYLQKENIIDESGMPKERFSAEFPKEGPSILRIQQVVRGDSAAYFCASSHTVVAGETQYFGPGTRLLVL.

This clone has just one count. The chain recombines TRBV4-3 with TRBJ2-3; TRBD2 matches at 10 bases. V shed 0 bases and J 3 bases; nucleotides not matched to a gene: 6. This CDR3 is built from 17 residues. Per the germline V gene, CDR1 is LGHNA and CDR2 is YSLEER. The CDR3 region has the DNA TGCGCCAGCAGCCAAGATCTGGCTAGCGGGAGAACAGATACGCAGTATTTT. Translating gives CASSQDLASGRTDTQYF.

This clone was recorded once. The V gene is TRBV7-2, the J gene TRBJ2-2; a possible D gene is TRBD1 (5 bases). The germline V and J ends were trimmed by 0 bases and 5 bases, with 10 bases remaining between them. Germline V CDR1 and CDR2: SGHTA, FQGNSA. This CDR3 has 15 residues. CDR3 bases: TGTGCCAGCAGCTTAGCCAGGGCACGAACCGGGGAGCTGTTTTTT. Its translation: CASSLARARTGELFF. Variable domain in full (rest from reference TRBV7-2 and TRBJ2-2): GAGVSQSPSNKVTEKGKDVELRCDPISGHTALYWYRQSLGQGLEFLIYFQGNSAPDKSGLPSDRFSAERTGGSVSTLTIQRTQQEDSAVYLCASSLARARTGELFFGEGSRLTVL.

The chain uses TRBV4-3 and TRBJ1-6; D gene unclear. The germline gives CDR1 LGHNA, CDR2 YSLEER. CDR3 length: 15 amino acids. The V and J ends lost 0 bases and 9 bases respectively, with 12 bases between them. The CDR3 DNA reads as TGCGCCAGCAGCCAAGATCCGGTAATAGGTTCACCCCTCCACTTT. The encoded protein is CASSQDPVIGSPLHF.

The CDR3 loop reads CASNPGLGATGELFF. The CDR3 coding sequence is TGTGCCAGTAACCCGGGACTAGGGGCCACCGGGGAGCTGTTTTTT. The chain couples TRBV19 to TRBJ2-2, with TRBD2 identical over 8 bases. The ends lost 7 bases at V and 4 bases at J; junction bases unmatched: 8. Germline CDR1 is LNHDA and CDR2 is SQIVND (reference sequence). The CDR3 sequence is 15 residues long.

V is TRBV5-4 and J is TRBJ2-1; TRBD2 agrees at 7 bases. The trim removed 10 bases at V and 7 bases at J, leaving 14 bases unmatched. Germline V gene data show CDR1 as SGHNT and CDR2 as YYREEE (reference sequence). The CDR3 contains 14 residues. For the CDR3, the DNA is TGTGCCGCCGGAGAGGGCGGGAGTTGGAATGAGCAGTTCTTC. As protein: CAAGEGGSWNEQFF. Full variable domain (missing parts from reference TRBV5-4 and TRBJ2-1): ETGVTQSPTHLIKTRGQQVTLRCSSQSGHNTVSWYQQALGQGPQFIFQYYREEENGRGNFPPRFSGLQFPNYSSELNVNALELDDSALYLCAAGEGGSWNEQFFGPGTRLTVL.